The 27 T cell receptor beta chains below were found in one sample sequenced in a study of cytomegalovirus exposure and HLA in healthy donors. Sequenced by immunoSEQ multiplex PCR; TCRdb stores in-frame clones only, minus some. The sample shows 260,000 or so clones, around 87% of them seen only once. The specimen sequenced was PBMCs. Source of these receptors: a woman between 18 and 30 years old in good health and CMV-seronegative.

The rearrangement links TRBV6-5 to TRBJ2-7, with D tentatively TRBD1 (6 bases). Germline V gene data show CDR1 as MNHEY and CDR2 as SVGAGI. The CDR3 loop spans 14 amino acids. Between the trimmed V and J ends, which lost 2 bases and 6 bases, there was a span of 14 bases. The CDR3 loop is CASSYSRGLSEQYF. In nucleotides, the CDR3 is TGTGCCAGCAGTTACAGCAGGGGCTTGAGCGAGCAGTACTTC.

The V call is TRBV28, the J call TRBJ2-7, with TRBD2 matching over 14 bases. The germline gives CDR1 MDHEN, CDR2 SYDVKM. The CDR3 has 16 residues. The trim removed 4 bases at V and 4 bases at J, leaving 6 bases unmatched. The CDR3 DNA sequence: TGTGCCAGCAGTTCGGGACTAGCGGGAGCGGGTTACGAGCAGTACTTC. Translating it yields CASSSGLAGAGYEQYF. The full variable domain, completed using reference TRBV28 and TRBJ2-7, is DVKVTQSSRYLVKRTGEKVFLECVQDMDHENMFWYRQDPGLGLRLIYFSYDVKMKEKGDIPEGYSVSREKKERFSLILESASTNQTSMYLCASSSGLAGAGYEQYFGPGTRLTVT.

This chain connects TRBV30 to TRBJ1-5, with D tentatively TRBD1 (5 bases). Germline V gene sequence: CDR1 GTSNPN, CDR2 SVGIG (reference sequence). The CDR3 contains 12 residues. The CDR3 DNA reads TGTGCGAGCAGGGCCCGCAATCAGCCCCAGCATTTT. It codes for CASRARNQPQHF.

This clone was seen only once. This chain joins TRBV28 and TRBJ2-1; tentative D call: TRBD1 (5 bases). V was pared by 8 bases and J by 2 bases, with 19 bases between. This CDR3 is built from 16 residues. Per germline, CDR1 MDHEN and CDR2 SYDVKM. CDR3 protein: CASGAWGSLAYNEQFF. As DNA, the CDR3 is TGTGCCAGCGGGGCTTGGGGCAGCCTAGCCTACAATGAGCAGTTCTTC.

This clone appeared once. The chain is built from TRBV19 and TRBJ2-7, with D possibly matching TRBD2 (6 bases). Trimming took 4 bases from V and 7 from J, leaving 8 bases between them. CDR3 length: 11 amino acids. Per the germline V gene, CDR1 is LNHDA and CDR2 is SQIVND (reference sequence). The CDR3 loop is CASSTGGEQYF. CDR3 coding DNA: TGTGCCAGTAGTACCGGGGGTGAGCAGTACTTC.

This chain joins TRBV6-5 and TRBJ2-7; possibly TRBD1 for D (6 bases). Germline V lookup: CDR1 MNHEY, CDR2 SVGAGI. Trimming took 6 bases from V and 2 from J, leaving 17 bases between them. The CDR3 totals 15 residues. The chain's CDR3 is CASSTPTGVPYEQYF. CDR3 nucleotides: TGTGCCAGCAGCACTCCGACAGGAGTCCCCTACGAGCAGTACTTC.

The sample holds one count of this clone. DNA for the CDR3: TGTGCCAGCAGGCGACCGGGACAGGGACCATTGGCTGGAAACACCATATATTTT. Translated: CASRRPGQGPLAGNTIYF. The V gene is TRBV11-2, the J gene TRBJ1-3, with 9 bases matching TRBD1. This CDR3 is built from 18 residues. J was trimmed by 2 bases and V by 6 bases; bases with no gene match: 14. The germline V gene has CDR1 SGHAT and CDR2 FQNNGV.

CDR3 residues: CSGKYKDSEAFF. For the CDR3, the DNA is TGCAGCGGAAAATATAAGGACAGTGAAGCTTTCTTT. The rearrangement joins TRBV29-1 to TRBJ1-1; D possibly corresponds to TRBD1 (6 bases). The germline V gene has CDR1 SQVTM and CDR2 ANQGSEA. Trimming cost V 7 bases and J 7 bases, with 16 bases left between them. The CDR3 is 12 amino acids.

This sequence joins TRBV28 and TRBJ2-7, with TRBD1 matching over 7 bases. Trimming at V came to 8 bases and at J to 2 bases, leaving 9 bases not matched to a gene. This CDR3 spans 14 amino acids. The germline CDR1 and CDR2 sequences are MDHEN and SYDVKM. CDR3 sequence (DNA): TGTGCCAGCGTCTCCGGGACAGCCGCCTACGAGCAGTACTTC. Protein: CASVSGTAAYEQYF. Full variable domain (missing parts from reference TRBV28 and TRBJ2-7): DVKVTQSSRYLVKRTGEKVFLECVQDMDHENMFWYRQDPGLGLRLIYFSYDVKMKEKGDIPEGYSVSREKKERFSLILESASTNQTSMYLCASVSGTAAYEQYFGPGTRLTVT.

This chain links TRBV18 with TRBJ2-5; tentatively, D is TRBD2 (5 bases). Germline V gives CDR1 KGHSH, CDR2 LQKENI. The V and J ends lost 6 bases and 1 base respectively, with 15 bases between them. There are 15 residues in the CDR3. CDR3 bases: TGTGCCAGCTCCCCCTTCGGGAAACTCCAAGAGACCCAGTACTTC. Translated, it gives CASSPFGKLQETQYF.

The chain has TRBV10-2 and TRBJ2-5; 8 nucleotides agree with TRBD1. The CDR3 contains 12 residues. V was pared by 10 bases and J by 4 bases, with 5 bases of the junction left unmatched. Germline CDR1 and CDR2: WSHSY and SAAADI. CDR3 in amino acids: CATQTGVETQYF. CDR3 in DNA: TGCGCCACCCAGACAGGGGTAGAGACCCAGTACTTC.

The chain combines TRBV27 with TRBJ2-7; 8 bases match TRBD2. This CDR3 has 15 amino acids. Germline assignment: CDR1 MNHEY and CDR2 SMNVEV (reference sequence). V lost 4 bases, J lost 4 bases, and 9 bases stayed unmatched. The CDR3 DNA follows: TGTGCCAGCAGTTCCCCCGGACTAGCTAGTTACGAGCAGTACTTC. Protein product: CASSSPGLASYEQYF.

The gene calls are TRBV14 and TRBJ2-1, with 7 bases aligning to TRBD1. This CDR3 is built from 15 residues. Per germline, CDR1 SGHDN and CDR2 FVKESK. Losses at the gene ends were 4 bases for V and 6 bases for J; bases not matched to a gene: 9. The CDR3: CASSLRQGRVNEQFF. The CDR3 bases are TGTGCCAGCAGCCTGCGACAGGGTAGAGTCAATGAGCAGTTCTTC.

J is TRBJ2-7 and V is TRBV19; TRBD1 aligns across 9 bases. CDR3 length equals 16 residues. The ends lost 3 bases at V and 4 bases at J; junction bases unmatched: 10. Germline V lookup: CDR1 LNHDA, CDR2 SQIVND (reference sequence). The CDR3, as DNA: TGTGCCAGTAGTATGACCCCGGGGACAGGGATGTACGAGCAGTACTTC. Amino acids: CASSMTPGTGMYEQYF.

This chain joins TRBV6-5 and TRBJ2-7; 7 bases align to TRBD2. The junction had 6 bases not matched to a gene; V was cut back by 4 bases and J by 0 bases. The CDR3 is made up of 15 amino acids. CDR1 MNHEY and CDR2 SVGAGI come from the germline V gene. The CDR3 DNA follows: TGTGCCAGCAGTTTATTAGCGGGCCCCTCCTACGAGCAGTACTTC. This encodes CASSLLAGPSYEQYF.

In DNA, the CDR3 is TGCGCCAGCAGCCTGGGACAGGGGGGCTCAGATACGCAGTATTTT. It translates to CASSLGQGGSDTQYF. The chain couples TRBV5-1 to TRBJ2-3, with TRBD1 matching 11 bases. V shed 4 bases, J shed 4 bases, and the junction held 5 bases outside the gene matches. Germline CDR1 and CDR2: SGHRS and YFSETQ. This CDR3 comprises 15 residues.

This rearrangement joins TRBV7-2 to TRBJ2-5; 10 nucleotides line up with TRBD1. V was pared by 3 bases and J by 5 bases, with 9 bases of the junction left unmatched. The CDR3 has 16 amino acids. CDR1 SGHTA and CDR2 FQGNSA come from the germline V gene. The CDR3 reads CASSFGTGAPGETQYF. CDR3 bases: TGTGCCAGCAGCTTCGGGACAGGGGCCCCCGGGGAGACCCAGTACTTC.

The chain recombines TRBV19 with TRBJ2-1, with 8 bases identical to TRBD2. Germline trimming cut 3 bases from V and 7 bases from J; bases unmatched to any gene: 8. The CDR3 contains 15 residues. Germline assignment: CDR1 LNHDA and CDR2 SQIVND (reference sequence). CDR3 sequence: CASSMTGRAINEQFF. CDR3 nucleotide sequence: TGTGCCAGTAGTATGACCGGGAGGGCCATTAATGAGCAGTTCTTC.

The rearrangement uses TRBV2 and TRBJ2-5; D is uncertain. Germline values: CDR1 SNHLY, CDR2 FYNNEI. Trimming removed 6 bases at V and 2 bases at J, with 7 bases between. This CDR3 has 12 residues. CDR3 nucleotides: TGTGCCAGCAGCGCGAATCAAGAGACCCAGTACTTC. Residues: CASSANQETQYF.

In DNA form, the CDR3 reads TGTGCCAGCAGCGGGAGGCGGTTGGGCACAGATACGCAGTATTTT. It encodes CASSGRRLGTDTQYF. The chain has TRBV6-1 and TRBJ2-3; 7 bases line up with TRBD2. The V and J ends lost 6 bases and 1 base, in that order; junction bases with no gene match: 7. Per germline, CDR1 MNHNS and CDR2 SASEGT. This CDR3 region has 15 residues.

V and J are TRBV14 and TRBJ2-7, with D perhaps matching TRBD1 (5 bases). Germline values: CDR1 SGHDN, CDR2 FVKESK. Between the trimmed V and J ends, which lost 4 bases and 5 bases, there was a span of 12 bases. This CDR3 is 13 amino acids long. Here the CDR3 reads CASSPRVIHEQYF. The CDR3 region has the DNA TGTGCCAGCAGCCCCAGGGTTATACACGAGCAGTACTTC.

Concerning this clone itself: Other nucleotide sequences in the sample specify the same CDR3. The chain carries TRBV27 and TRBJ2-1; 12 nucleotides agree with TRBD2. CDR1 MNHEY and CDR2 SMNVEV come from the germline V gene (reference sequence). The CDR3 runs to 15 residues. The junction had 2 bases not matched to a gene; V was cut back by 4 bases and J by 4 bases. The CDR3 sequence: CASSSGLAGYNEQFF. The CDR3 DNA reads TGTGCCAGCAGTTCAGGACTAGCGGGGTACAATGAGCAGTTCTTC.

The V call is TRBV28, the J call TRBJ2-3; no clear D. This CDR3 contains 10 residues. V shed 8 bases and J shed 8 bases, with 8 bases lying between them. Germline V gives CDR1 MDHEN, CDR2 SYDVKM. The CDR3 nucleotides read TGTGCCAGCCTCGGTGGTACGCAGTATTTT. Translation: CASLGGTQYF.

The V gene is TRBV28, the J gene TRBJ1-5; perhaps TRBD1 as D (5 bases). The length of the CDR3 is 13 residues. Trimming shortened V by 7 bases and J by 6 bases, and 13 bases separated the two germline ends. Looked up from germline, CDR1 is MDHEN and CDR2 is SYDVKM. The CDR3 region is CASNPGGIQPQHF. The CDR3 DNA follows: TGTGCCAGCAACCCCGGGGGGATTCAGCCCCAGCATTTT. Drawing the rest from reference TRBV28 and TRBJ1-5, the complete variable domain is DVKVTQSSRYLVKRTGEKVFLECVQDMDHENMFWYRQDPGLGLRLIYFSYDVKMKEKGDIPEGYSVSREKKERFSLILESASTNQTSMYLCASNPGGIQPQHFGDGTRLSIL.

This chain links TRBV14 with TRBJ2-1; D is possibly TRBD1 (6 bases). V was cut by 4 bases and J by 5 bases, with 18 bases left in between. The CDR3 totals 16 residues. CDR1 is SGHDN and CDR2 is FVKESK in the germline V gene. Here the CDR3 reads CASSPYQGTLNNEQFF. The CDR3 region has the DNA TGTGCCAGCAGCCCCTATCAGGGGACACTTAACAATGAGCAGTTCTTC.

The V and J genes are TRBV7-2 and TRBJ2-3; 13 bases fit TRBD2. Trimming took 5 bases from V and 9 from J; bases not matched to a gene: 5. The CDR3 is made up of 14 amino acids. The V gene's germline CDR1 is SGHTA and CDR2 FQGNSA. DNA of the CDR3: TGTGCCAGCAGCCCCGGACTAGCGGGAGACACGCAGTATTTT. Amino acids: CASSPGLAGDTQYF.

The V call is TRBV28, the J call TRBJ2-2, with 8 bases matching TRBD1. Germline CDR1 reads MDHEN; CDR2 reads SYDVKM. The CDR3 has 15 amino acids. The ends lost 3 bases at V and 4 bases at J; junction bases unmatched: 4. This CDR3 is CASSFVRGRTGELFF. In DNA form, the CDR3 reads TGTGCCAGCAGTTTCGTCAGGGGGCGCACCGGGGAGCTGTTTTTT.